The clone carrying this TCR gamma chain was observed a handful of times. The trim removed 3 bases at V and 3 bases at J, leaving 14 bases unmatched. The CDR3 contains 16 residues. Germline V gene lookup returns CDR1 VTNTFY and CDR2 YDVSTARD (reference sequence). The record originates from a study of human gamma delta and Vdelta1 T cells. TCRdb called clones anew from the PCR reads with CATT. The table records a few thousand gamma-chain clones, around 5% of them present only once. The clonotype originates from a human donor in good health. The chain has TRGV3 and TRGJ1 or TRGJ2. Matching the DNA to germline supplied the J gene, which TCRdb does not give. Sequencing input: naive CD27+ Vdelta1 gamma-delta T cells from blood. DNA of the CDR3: TGTGCCACCTGGGACGGCCTGATGGTTCGTTATTATAAGAAACTCTTT. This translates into CATWDGLMVRYYKKLF.